This record covers a single TCR beta chain. Sequenced by immunoSEQ multiplex PCR; TCRdb stores in-frame clones only, minus some. The table includes around 62,000 clones, roughly 95% detected once. This specimen comes from a study of preoperative IRX-2 immunotherapy in early breast cancer. J was trimmed by 2 bases and V by 5 bases; bases with no gene match: 6. Germline V gene lookup returns CDR1 SGHAT and CDR2 FQNNGV. CDR3 length equals 14 residues. Treatment reported: preoperative locoregional IRX-2 cytokine immunotherapy. This phase Ib study tested locoregional IRX-2 cytokine immunotherapy given before surgery.

The chain recombines TRBV11-2 with TRBJ2-7; 7 bases map to TRBD1. The specimen was taken from a patient treated with IRX-2 immunotherapy. This receptor was identified in a human donor with breast cancer. CDR3 protein: CASSLYRGPYEQYF. CDR3 DNA sequence: TGTGCCAGCAGCCTGTACAGGGGACCCTACGAGCAGTACTTC.